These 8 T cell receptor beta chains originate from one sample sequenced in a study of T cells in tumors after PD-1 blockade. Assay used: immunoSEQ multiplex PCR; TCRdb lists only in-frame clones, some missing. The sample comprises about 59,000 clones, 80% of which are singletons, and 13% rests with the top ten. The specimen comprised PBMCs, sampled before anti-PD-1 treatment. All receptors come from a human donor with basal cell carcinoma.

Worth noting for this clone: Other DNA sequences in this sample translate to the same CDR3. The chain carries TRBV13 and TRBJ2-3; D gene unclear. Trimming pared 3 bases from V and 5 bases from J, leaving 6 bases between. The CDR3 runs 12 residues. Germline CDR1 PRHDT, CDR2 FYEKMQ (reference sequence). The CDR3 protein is CASSLAEDTQYF. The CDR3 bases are TGTGCCAGCAGCTTGGCCGAAGATACGCAGTATTTT.

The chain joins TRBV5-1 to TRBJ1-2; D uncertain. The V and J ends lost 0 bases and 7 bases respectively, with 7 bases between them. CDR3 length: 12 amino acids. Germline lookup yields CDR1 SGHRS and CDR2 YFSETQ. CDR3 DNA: TGCGCCAGCAGCTTGGGTTACTCTGGCTACACCTTC. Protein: CASSLGYSGYTF.

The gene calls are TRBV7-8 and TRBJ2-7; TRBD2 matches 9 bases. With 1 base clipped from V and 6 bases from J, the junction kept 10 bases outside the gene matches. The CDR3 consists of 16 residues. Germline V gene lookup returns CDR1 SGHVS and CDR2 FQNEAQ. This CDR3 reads CASSLVPAGGTSEQYF. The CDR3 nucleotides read TGTGCCAGCAGCTTAGTCCCAGCGGGGGGTACATCCGAGCAGTACTTC.

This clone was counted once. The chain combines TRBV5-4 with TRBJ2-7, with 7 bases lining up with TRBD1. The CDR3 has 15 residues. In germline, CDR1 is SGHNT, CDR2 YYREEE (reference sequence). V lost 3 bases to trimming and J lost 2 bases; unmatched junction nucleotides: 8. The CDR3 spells CASSSYRGETYEQYF. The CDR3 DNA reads TGTGCCAGCAGCTCCTACAGGGGTGAGACCTACGAGCAGTACTTC.

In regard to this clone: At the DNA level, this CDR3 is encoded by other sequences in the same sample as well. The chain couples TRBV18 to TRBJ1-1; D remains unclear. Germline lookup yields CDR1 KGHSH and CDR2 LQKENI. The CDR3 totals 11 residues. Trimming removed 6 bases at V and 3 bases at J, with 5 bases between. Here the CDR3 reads CASSPDTEAFF. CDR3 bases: TGTGCCAGCTCTCCGGACACTGAAGCTTTCTTT.

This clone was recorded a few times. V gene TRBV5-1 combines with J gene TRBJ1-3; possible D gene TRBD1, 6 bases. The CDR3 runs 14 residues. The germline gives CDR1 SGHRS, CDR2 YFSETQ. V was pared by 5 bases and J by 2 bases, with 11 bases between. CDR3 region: CASRVTGAGNTIYF. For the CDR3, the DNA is TGCGCCAGCAGAGTGACAGGAGCTGGAAACACCATATATTTT.

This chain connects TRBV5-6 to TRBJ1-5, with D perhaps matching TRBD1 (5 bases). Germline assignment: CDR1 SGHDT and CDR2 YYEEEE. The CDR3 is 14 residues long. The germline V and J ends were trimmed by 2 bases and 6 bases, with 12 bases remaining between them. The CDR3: CASSFQGGRQPQHF. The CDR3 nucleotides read TGTGCCAGCAGCTTCCAGGGAGGGCGTCAGCCCCAGCATTTT.

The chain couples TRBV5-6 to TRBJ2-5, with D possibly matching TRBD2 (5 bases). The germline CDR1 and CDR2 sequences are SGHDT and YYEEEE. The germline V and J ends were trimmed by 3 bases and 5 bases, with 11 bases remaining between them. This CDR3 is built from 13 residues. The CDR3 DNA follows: TGTGCCAGCAGCTCAACTAGAGGCGAGACCCAGTACTTC. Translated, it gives CASSSTRGETQYF.